This TCR beta chain was obtained from a study of T cells in Graves' hyperthyroidism and ophthalmopathy. J lost 8 bases, V lost 4 bases, and 8 bases had no gene match. Germline assignment: CDR1 SGHRS and CDR2 YFSETQ. The CDR3 has 14 residues. Researchers took RNA transcripts and amplified the TCR beta CDR3 regions from them. Using the HTBI primer set, a first-round RT-PCR was run on the TCR CDR3. In TCRdb, the multiplex PCR reads were re-called with MiXCR into one record per CDR3 protein. Here the sample spans about 560,000 distinct CDR3 sequences, around 17% being singletons. The chain links TRBV5-1 to TRBJ2-4; 8 bases line up with TRBD1. The receptor's source is a young woman with Graves' hyperthyroidism. The specimen was blood. The CDR3 coding sequence is TGCGCCAGCAGCGGGGGGACAGGCGGGGACATTCAGTACTTC. Protein sequence: CASSGGTGGDIQYF.